This T cell receptor beta chain was recorded in a study of blood T cell repertoires in COVID-19. As for the study in general: The United States, Italy and Spain were the sources of the acute and convalescent COVID-19 samples. T cells, B-cell-depleted T cells, or PBMCs provided the cDNA or gDNA that served as material.

The CDR3 runs to 18 residues. Germline CDR1 LNHDA, CDR2 SQIVND (reference sequence). The ends were cut back, 4 bases at V and 0 bases at J, with 20 bases in the middle. In the original analysis: For nucleated cells, counts were estimated from reference gene primer amplification. Measured with immunoSEQ multiplex PCR; TCRdb has only the in-frame clones, and not every one. V, J and clone size derive from that table, while D and trimming were established from the DNA sequence. The top ten hold about 1.5% of the sample, which has 60,000 to 80,000 clones, approximately 90% seen once. The sequenced sample consisted of peripheral blood. The TCR sequence derives from a woman over 75 with acute or convalescent COVID-19. This chain joins TRBV19 and TRBJ2-3; D possibly corresponds to TRBD2 (7 bases). The CDR3 sequence is CASSRVPRGGGSTDTQYF. The CDR3, as DNA: TGTGCCAGTAGTAGGGTCCCGAGGGGGGGCGGAAGCACAGATACGCAGTATTTT.